This TCR beta chain was found in a study of T cells after yellow fever vaccination. Overall study results and limits: Any FACS-sorted repertoire could hold abundant clonotypes that contaminate it from the bulk population.

Trimming stripped 4 bases from V and 3 bases from J, with 11 bases between. Germline V lookup: CDR1 LGHNA, CDR2 YSLEER. CDR3 length: 14 amino acids. Template switching with 5'RACE generated the TCR cDNA and added a universal primer site and UMIs. TCRdb processed the 5' RACE reads anew with MiXCR; each CDR3 protein has one entry. The sample includes about 360,000 distinct CDR3 sequences, 6.2% of them seen just once. Turning to this clonotype: Its specificity is unknown.

Sample: PBMCs, taken 5 days after the yellow fever booster vaccination. This TCR was recovered from a man aged 30 to 39 who received the YFV17D yellow fever vaccine. The V call is TRBV4-3, the J call TRBJ2-3; a weak D match, TRBD1 (5 bases). This chain's CDR3 is CASSPGKGTDTQYF. CDR3 bases: TGCGCCAGCAGCCCAGGGAAGGGGACAGATACGCAGTATTTT.